The present T cell receptor beta chain was sequenced within a study of T cell repertoires in cytomegalovirus infection (dated 2019 in TCRdb). General notes on the study: Peptide stimulations targeted recently identified HLA-C-restricted CMV epitopes, whose presentation resists viral immunomodulation, together with well-studied HLA-B-restricted epitopes. The HLA type of each donor mattered for the analysis, because public TCR beta signatures pointed to carriage of CMV infection along with the matching HLA type.

According to the study, the label for this sample's treatment or condition signals: in vitro stimulation with specific CMV peptide epitopes to enrich CMV-specific T cells. Worth noting for this clonotype: This receptor's antigen is unknown. Nothing much larger sits one base from this clone, and base qualities are not available.

Sequencer: Illumina HiSeq 1500. The public reads were run again by TCRdb, first through fastp at Q25 and then through MiXCR, and only productive beta chains were kept. CDR3 protein sequences are deduplicated, and each keeps its most common genes and DNA. This sample is represented by some 940,000 distinct CDR3 sequences; around 31% of them were singletons. About 14% of the sample is in the top ten clones. Overall results and qualifications from the work: The ex vivo response was dominated by HLA-C-restricted CMV-specific TCR beta clonotypes, which also provided the single most frequent clonotype in two of eight donors. Carriers of CMV infection plus the relevant HLA type were discriminated by the cumulative frequency of public TCR beta family members in the study cohort and in an independent roughly 380-donor cohort.

The germline V gene (reference sequence) provides CDR1 LNHNV and CDR2 YYDKDF. After removal of 3 bases from V and 6 bases from J, the junction retains 3 bases not matched to a gene. The CDR3 has 15 amino acids, counting the end cysteine and phenylalanine. Only CDR3 DNA is held: 45 bases, read in frame from base 1. The sequences come from cultured CD8+ T cells from PBMCs, collected from culture after CMV antigen stimulation. This chain is built from TRBV15 and TRBJ1-6, with 9 junctional bases fitting TRBD1. The clonotype originates from a human donor in good health (CMV status not recorded). Some clones in this sample may be carry-over from other donors' samples. CDR3 protein: CATSRDRGGNSPLHF. The DNA sequence reads TGTGCCACCAGCAGGGACAGGGGTGGTAATTCACCCCTCCACTTT.